This TCR beta chain was recorded in a study of blood T cell repertoires in COVID-19. At the level of the study: Whether acute or convalescent, the COVID-19 samples came from the United States, Italy and Spain.

The repertoire was sequenced with immunoSEQ multiplex PCR; TCRdb's copy has only in-frame clones and lacks some. Of about 71,000 clones in the sample, around nine tenths were seen once. V gave up 3 bases and J gave up 5 bases; unmatched junction bases: 11. Germline V gene data show CDR1 as GTSNPN and CDR2 as SVGIG (reference sequence). The CDR3 totals 16 residues. The rearrangement joins TRBV30 to TRBJ2-1, with 9 bases matching TRBD2. The receptor comes from a woman aged 18-29 years with acute or convalescent COVID-19. The sample was peripheral blood. The CDR3 DNA reads TGTGCCTGGAGCAATCCGGGGCTAGCGGGAAACAATGAGCAGTTCTTC. This encodes CAWSNPGLAGNNEQFF.